The 10 T cell receptor beta chains presented below share a single source sample, sequenced in a study of blood T cell repertoires in COVID-19. Libraries were prepared by immunoSEQ multiplex PCR; TCRdb keeps only in-frame clonotypes and omits some of them. The table records 200,000 or so clones, more than 80% of them present only once. Sequencing was carried out using PBMCs or T cells enriched from blood (not recorded which). The receptor source for this set is a middle-aged woman with acute COVID-19.

This clone was found once. This rearrangement joins TRBV12-3 or TRBV12-4 to TRBJ1-1; D not certain. The CDR3 is 11 amino acids. V shed 6 bases and J shed 7 bases, with 9 bases lying between them. The DNA of the CDR3 is TGTGCCAGCAGGCTAGAGGGTGAAGCTTTCTTT. The encoded protein is CASRLEGEAFF.

This chain links TRBV2 with TRBJ1-5, with D unclear. From germline, CDR1 is SNHLY and CDR2 FYNNEI. This CDR3 is 15 amino acids long. With 1 base removed from V and 1 base from J, the gap between germline ends came to 8 bases. As DNA, the CDR3 is TGTGCCAGCAGTGAAGGCCGCCTAAGCAATCAGCCCCAGCATTTT. Translating it yields CASSEGRLSNQPQHF.

This rearrangement joins TRBV5-1 to TRBJ2-1, with D maybe TRBD1 (6 bases). With 4 bases removed from V and 7 bases from J, the gap between germline ends came to 18 bases. CDR1 and CDR2 from the germline V gene are SGHRS and YFSETQ. This CDR3 has 15 amino acids. The CDR3 DNA reads TGCGCCAGCAGCCCGCAGGTCCGAGGGGGTAATGAGCAGTTCTTC. It yields the protein CASSPQVRGGNEQFF. The variable domain in full, with the rest retrieved from reference TRBV5-1 and TRBJ2-1, is KAGVTQTPRYLIKTRGQQVTLSCSPISGHRSVSWYQQTPGQGLQFLFEYFSETQRNKGNFPGRFSGRQFSNSRSEMNVSTLELGDSALYLCASSPQVRGGNEQFFGPGTRLTVL.

The chain recombines TRBV27 with TRBJ1-6, with D possibly being TRBD1 (6 bases). V shed 1 base and J shed 10 bases, with 14 bases lying between them. The CDR3 extends over 15 amino acids. Germline V gene lookup returns CDR1 MNHEY and CDR2 SMNVEV (reference sequence). CDR3 sequence reads: CASSLLDRPGSPLHF. For the CDR3, the DNA is TGTGCCAGCAGTTTATTAGACAGGCCAGGATCACCCCTCCACTTT.

The chain has TRBV7-9 and TRBJ1-1; TRBD1 agrees at 9 bases. The length of the CDR3 is 16 residues. The junction had 10 bases not matched to a gene; V was cut back by 4 bases and J by 4 bases. Per germline, CDR1 SEHNR and CDR2 FQNEAQ (reference sequence). The CDR3 DNA sequence: TGTGCCAGCAGCTCAACAGGGGGCGTGAGTCCCACTGAAGCTTTCTTT. Translation gives CASSSTGGVSPTEAFF.

The V and J genes are TRBV4-1 and TRBJ1-1; TRBD1 might be the D (5 bases). Germline assignment: CDR1 MGHRA and CDR2 YSYEKL. The CDR3 spans 14 residues. The V end lost 4 bases, the J end lost 2 bases, and 11 bases lay between the germline ends. CDR3 residues: CASSLSTVNTEAFF. In nucleotides, the CDR3 is TGCGCCAGCAGCCTCTCGACAGTAAACACTGAAGCTTTCTTT.

The V and J genes are TRBV9 and TRBJ1-1; 8 bases are a match to TRBD1. The CDR3 is made up of 14 amino acids. Unmatched junction bases numbered 4, after V lost 2 bases and J lost 4 bases. From germline, CDR1 is SGDLS and CDR2 YYNGEE. The CDR3 spells CASSVNTGGTEAFF. DNA of the CDR3: TGTGCCAGCAGCGTCAATACAGGGGGCACTGAAGCTTTCTTT.

This clone has a single count. CDR3 sequence: CATSATNEKLFF. The CDR3, as DNA: TGTGCCACCAGCGCAACTAATGAAAAACTGTTTTTT. The genes are TRBV24-1 and TRBJ1-4; D is ambiguous. The V and J ends lost 7 bases and 0 bases respectively, with 2 bases between them. This CDR3 region has 12 residues. Germline CDR1 and CDR2: KGHDR and SFDVKD.

The table lists this clone with a count of one. This chain joins TRBV5-1 and TRBJ2-2; 9 bases are a match to TRBD2. V shed 1 base, J shed 5 bases, and the junction held 3 bases outside the gene matches. Germline CDR1 reads SGHRS; CDR2 reads YFSETQ. CDR3 length: 15 amino acids. The CDR3 nucleotides are TGCGCCAGCAGCTTGCGGCGGGGGGGAACCGGGGAGCTGTTTTTT. Its protein product is CASSLRRGGTGELFF.

The chain combines TRBV5-1 with TRBJ1-1; D is perhaps TRBD1 (6 bases). Germline assignment: CDR1 SGHRS and CDR2 YFSETQ. V was cut by 2 bases and J by 3 bases, with 14 bases left in between. The CDR3 runs to 15 residues. CDR3 nucleotide sequence: TGCGCCAGCAGCTTTTCGAAGGGGGTTCACACTGAAGCTTTCTTT. Its translation: CASSFSKGVHTEAFF.